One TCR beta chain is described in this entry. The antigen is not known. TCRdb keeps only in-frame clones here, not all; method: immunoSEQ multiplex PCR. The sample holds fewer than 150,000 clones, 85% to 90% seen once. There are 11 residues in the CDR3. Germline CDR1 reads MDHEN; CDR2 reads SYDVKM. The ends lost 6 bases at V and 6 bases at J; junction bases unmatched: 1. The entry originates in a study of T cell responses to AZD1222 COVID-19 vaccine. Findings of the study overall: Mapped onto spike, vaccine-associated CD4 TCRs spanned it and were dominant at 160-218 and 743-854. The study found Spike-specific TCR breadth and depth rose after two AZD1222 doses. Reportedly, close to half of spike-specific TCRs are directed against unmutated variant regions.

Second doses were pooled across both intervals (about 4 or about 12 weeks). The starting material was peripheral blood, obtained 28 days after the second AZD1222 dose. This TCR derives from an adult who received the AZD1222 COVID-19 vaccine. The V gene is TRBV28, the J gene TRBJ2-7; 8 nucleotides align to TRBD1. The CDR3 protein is CASRTGAEQYF. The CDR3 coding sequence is TGTGCCAGCAGGACAGGGGCCGAGCAGTACTTC.